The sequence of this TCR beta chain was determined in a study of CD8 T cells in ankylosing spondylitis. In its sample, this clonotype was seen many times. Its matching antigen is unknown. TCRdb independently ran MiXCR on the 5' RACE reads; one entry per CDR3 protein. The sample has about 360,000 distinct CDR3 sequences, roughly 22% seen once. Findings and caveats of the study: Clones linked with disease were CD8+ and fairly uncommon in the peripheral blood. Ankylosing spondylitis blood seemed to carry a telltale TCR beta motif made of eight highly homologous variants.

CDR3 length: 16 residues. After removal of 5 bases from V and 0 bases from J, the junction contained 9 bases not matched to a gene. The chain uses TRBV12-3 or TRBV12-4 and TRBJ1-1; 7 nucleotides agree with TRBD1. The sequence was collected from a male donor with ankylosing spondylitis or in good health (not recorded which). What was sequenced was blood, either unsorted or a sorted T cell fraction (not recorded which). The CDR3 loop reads CASSRWTGEMNTEAFF. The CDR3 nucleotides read TGTGCCAGCAGTCGGTGGACAGGCGAAATGAACACTGAAGCTTTCTTT.